The 14 T cell receptor beta chains reported below all come from one sample, sequenced in a study of control samples from healthy donors and cancer patients. Clones were sequenced by immunoSEQ multiplex PCR, and TCRdb holds only the in-frame ones, with some missing. This repertoire shows over 65,000 clones, 85% to 95% found once; its top ten account for roughly 6.2%. Sequencing was performed on blood. The receptors shown here come from a woman between 35 and 50 years old in good health.

The chain combines TRBV5-1 with TRBJ2-3; no clear D gene. CDR3 length equals 15 residues. CDR1 SGHRS and CDR2 YFSETQ come from the germline V gene. V dropped 1 base and J dropped 0 bases, with 9 bases sitting between them. The CDR3 loop is CASSLSIGSTDTQYF. Written as DNA, the CDR3 is TGCGCCAGCAGCTTGTCGATCGGCAGCACAGATACGCAGTATTTT. The whole variable domain, remainder taken from reference TRBV5-1 and TRBJ2-3, is KAGVTQTPRYLIKTRGQQVTLSCSPISGHRSVSWYQQTPGQGLQFLFEYFSETQRNKGNFPGRFSGRQFSNSRSEMNVSTLELGDSALYLCASSLSIGSTDTQYFGPGTRLTVL.

J is TRBJ2-7 and V is TRBV10-3; D could derive from TRBD1 or TRBD2 (7 bases each). This CDR3 is built from 12 residues. Trimming shortened V by 10 bases and J by 6 bases, and 16 bases separated the two germline ends. Per germline, CDR1 ENHRY and CDR2 SYGVKD. The CDR3 DNA follows: TGTGCCAGCAGACAGGGAGGGGGCGAGCAGTACTTC. This codes for CASRQGGGEQYF.

The chain employs TRBV3-1 (or the pseudogene TRBV3-2) and TRBJ2-2; no clear D. The CDR3 is made up of 11 amino acids. Between the trimmed V and J ends, which lost 2 bases and 8 bases, there was a span of 3 bases. CDR1 LGHDT and CDR2 YNNKEL come from the germline V gene (reference sequence). The CDR3 sequence: CASSQTGELFF. The CDR3 DNA reads as TGTGCCAGCAGCCAAACAGGGGAGCTGTTTTTT.

The rearrangement joins TRBV19 to TRBJ1-1, with D possibly TRBD1 on 5 matching bases. The germline gives CDR1 LNHDA, CDR2 SQIVND (reference sequence). The CDR3 covers 14 residues. V was cut by 5 bases and J by 3 bases, with 13 bases left in between. CDR3 bases: TGTGCCAGTAGTTTTCGGACACCTCACACTGAAGCTTTCTTT. This translates into CASSFRTPHTEAFF.

As concerns this clone: This same CDR3 is encoded by further DNA sequences in the sample. This sequence joins TRBV5-1 and TRBJ1-6, with D tentatively TRBD1 (5 bases). V lost 3 bases, J lost 7 bases, and 17 bases lay in between. This CDR3 region has 16 residues. Germline-derived CDR1 and CDR2 are SGHRS and YFSETQ. CDR3 bases: TGCGCCAGCAGCTGGGCCCGCGGGGGTGGGAATTCACCCCTCCACTTT. This gives the protein CASSWARGGGNSPLHF.

This chain connects TRBV12-3 or TRBV12-4 to TRBJ2-5; D unclear. V shed 3 bases and J shed 2 bases, with 7 bases lying between them. The CDR3 totals 13 residues. The CDR3, as DNA: TGTGCCAGCAGTTTCCACCTTCAAGAGACCCAGTACTTC. The encoded protein is CASSFHLQETQYF.

Concerning this clone: The sample holds other DNA sequences that translate to the same CDR3. This chain uses TRBV3-1 (or the pseudogene TRBV3-2) with TRBJ2-5; tentative D call: TRBD1 (5 bases). Germline lookup yields CDR1 LGHDT and CDR2 YNNKEL (reference sequence). Trimming took 2 bases from V and 2 from J, leaving 12 bases between them. CDR3 length equals 15 residues. CDR3 nucleotides: TGTGCCAGCAGCCAACCCCAGGGTGGACAAGAGACCCAGTACTTC. It yields the protein CASSQPQGGQETQYF.

This chain links TRBV6-1 with TRBJ2-7; D not resolved. Trimming left V 1 base short and J 2 bases short, with 9 bases between. The CDR3 is 14 residues long. CDR1 MNHNS and CDR2 SASEGT come from the germline V gene. The CDR3 loop is CASSEVDEAYEQYF. CDR3 bases: TGTGCCAGCAGTGAAGTGGACGAAGCCTACGAGCAGTACTTC.

V is TRBV6-5 and J is TRBJ1-2, with 8 nucleotides matching TRBD1. With 0 bases clipped from V and 3 bases from J, the junction kept 6 bases outside the gene matches. The CDR3 is 16 amino acids. Germline values: CDR1 MNHEY, CDR2 SVGAGI. The CDR3 DNA reads TGTGCCAGCAGTTACTCGGACAGGGTGAAATACTATGGCTACACCTTC. As protein: CASSYSDRVKYYGYTF.

This chain links TRBV27 with TRBJ2-7; 7 bases line up with TRBD1. The CDR3 spans 13 residues. V shed 5 bases and J 3 bases; nucleotides not matched to a gene: 4. The V gene's germline CDR1 is MNHEY and CDR2 SMNVEV (reference sequence). For the CDR3, the DNA is TGTGCCAGCAGTCCCACAGGGGACTACGAGCAGTACTTC. Residues: CASSPTGDYEQYF.

The chain combines TRBV11-1 with TRBJ2-1; D possibly corresponds to TRBD2 (6 bases). The CDR3 runs to 15 residues. Deletions cut 3 bases from V and 3 bases from J, with 12 bases between. The germline V gene encodes CDR1 SGHAT and CDR2 FQDESV (reference sequence). The CDR3, as DNA: TGTGCCAGCAGCTTCGATCGGGGGAACTACAATGAGCAGTTCTTC. Translation: CASSFDRGNYNEQFF. Drawing the rest from reference TRBV11-1 and TRBJ2-1, the complete variable domain is EAEVAQSPRYKITEKSQAVAFWCDPISGHATLYWYRQILGQGPELLVQFQDESVVDDSQLPKDRFSAERLKGVDSTLKIQPAELGDSAMYLCASSFDRGNYNEQFFGPGTRLTVL.

The chain couples TRBV24-1 to TRBJ2-7; unclear D gene. Germline CDR1 and CDR2: KGHDR and SFDVKD. Trimming took off 5 bases at V and 7 bases at J, with 11 bases between the two ends. The CDR3 runs 12 residues. CDR3 coding DNA: TGTGCCACCAGTGCACGATATGGGGAGCAGTACTTC. Translated, it gives CATSARYGEQYF.

The V and J genes are TRBV9 and TRBJ1-1; perhaps TRBD1 as D (5 bases). Trimming stripped 2 bases from V and 5 bases from J, with 10 bases between. Germline V gene sequence: CDR1 SGDLS, CDR2 YYNGEE. There are 13 residues in the CDR3. CDR3 in DNA: TGTGCCAGCAGCGTCCAGGGTTATACTGAAGCTTTCTTT. Its protein product is CASSVQGYTEAFF. The full variable domain, rest sourced from reference TRBV9 and TRBJ1-1, is DSGVTQTPKHLITATGQRVTLRCSPRSGDLSVYWYQQSLDQGLQFLIQYYNGEERAKGNILERFSAQQFPDLHSELNLSSLELGDSALYFCASSVQGYTEAFFGQGTRLTVV.

The chain recombines TRBV27 with TRBJ1-6; 7 nucleotides line up with TRBD1. V dropped 1 base and J dropped 8; count of bases not matched to a gene: 5. The CDR3 contains 15 residues. The germline gives CDR1 MNHEY, CDR2 SMNVEV (reference sequence). The CDR3 spells CASSLWRGHDSPLHF. The CDR3, as DNA: TGTGCCAGCAGTTTATGGAGGGGGCACGATTCACCCCTCCACTTT.